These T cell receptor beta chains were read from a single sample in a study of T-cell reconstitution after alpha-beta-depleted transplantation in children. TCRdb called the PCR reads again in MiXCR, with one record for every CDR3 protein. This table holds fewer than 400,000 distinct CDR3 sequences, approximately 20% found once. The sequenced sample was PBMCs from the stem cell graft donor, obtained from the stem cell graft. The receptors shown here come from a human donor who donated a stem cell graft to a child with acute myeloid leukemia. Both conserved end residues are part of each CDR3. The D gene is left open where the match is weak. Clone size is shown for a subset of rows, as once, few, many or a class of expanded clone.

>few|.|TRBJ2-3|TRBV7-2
CASSPVGQPPVTQYF
TGTGCCAGCAGCCCTGTGGGACAACCTCCAGTTACGCAGTATTTT
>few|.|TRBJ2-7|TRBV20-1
CSASPGPWDYEQYF
TGCAGTGCTTCCCCGGGACCGTGGGATTACGAGCAGTACTTC
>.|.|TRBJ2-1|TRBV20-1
CSVWTPNEQFF
TGCAGTGTATGGACCCCCAATGAGCAGTTCTTC
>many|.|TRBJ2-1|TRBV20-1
CSASSMNEQFF
TGCAGTGCTTCCTCTATGAATGAGCAGTTCTTC
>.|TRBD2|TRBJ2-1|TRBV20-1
CSALPSSGRNEQFF
TGCAGTGCCCTCCCCTCTAGCGGGAGAAATGAGCAGTTCTTC
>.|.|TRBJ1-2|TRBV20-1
CSAPRQDNYGYTF
TGCAGTGCTCCTAGACAGGATAACTATGGCTACACCTTC
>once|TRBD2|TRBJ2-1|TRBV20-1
CCARVEREGAHNEQFF
TGCTGTGCTAGAGTCGAGCGGGAGGGAGCCCACAATGAGCAGTTCTTC
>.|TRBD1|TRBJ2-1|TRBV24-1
CATSEDDRDEQFF
TGTGCCACCAGTGAGGACGACAGGGACGAGCAGTTCTTC
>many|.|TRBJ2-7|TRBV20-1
CTAGSYEQYF
TGCACGGCGGGATCCTACGAGCAGTACTTC
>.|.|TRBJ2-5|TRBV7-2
CASSLGPGTGQETQYF
TGTGCCAGCAGCTTAGGCCCAGGGACTGGGCAAGAGACCCAGTACTTC
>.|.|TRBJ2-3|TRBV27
CASSLKRWTDTQYF
TGTGCCAGCAGTTTAAAGCGTTGGACAGATACGCAGTATTTT
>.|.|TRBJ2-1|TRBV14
CASSQPTSNEQFF
TGTGCCAGCAGCCAACCGACTAGCAATGAGCAGTTCTTC
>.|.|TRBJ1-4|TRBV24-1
CATSATSPGTTNEKLFF
TGTGCCACCAGTGCTACCTCTCCCGGGACAACTAATGAAAAACTGTTTTTT
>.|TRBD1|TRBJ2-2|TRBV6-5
CASSSVGQGAGELFF
TGTGCCAGCAGTTCCGTGGGACAGGGGGCCGGGGAGCTGTTTTTT
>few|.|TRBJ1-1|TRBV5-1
CASSLGRHNTEAFF
TGCGCCAGCAGCTTGGGTAGGCACAACACTGAAGCTTTCTTT
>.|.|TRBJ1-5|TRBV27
CASGWGGLNQPQHF
TGTGCCAGCGGCTGGGGGGGTCTCAATCAGCCCCAGCATTTT
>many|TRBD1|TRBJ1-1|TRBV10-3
CATQGGQGRLEAFF
TGTGCCACCCAAGGGGGACAGGGAAGACTTGAAGCTTTCTTT
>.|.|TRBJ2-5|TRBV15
CATSRVARGETQYF
TGTGCCACCAGCAGAGTAGCCAGGGGAGAGACCCAGTACTTC
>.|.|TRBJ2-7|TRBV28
CASSLGGGIEQYF
TGTGCCAGCAGTTTAGGGGGGGGCATCGAGCAGTACTTC
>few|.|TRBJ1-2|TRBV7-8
CASSLIRAYGYTF
TGTGCCAGCAGCTTAATCCGGGCATATGGCTACACCTTC
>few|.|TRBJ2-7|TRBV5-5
CASSSGYGPYEQYF
TGTGCCAGCAGCAGCGGTTACGGACCCTACGAGCAGTACTTC
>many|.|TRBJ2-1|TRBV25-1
CASRTGREQFF
TGTGCCAGCCGAACAGGGCGCGAGCAGTTCTTC
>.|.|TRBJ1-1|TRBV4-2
CASSQWTGGVPEAFF
TGTGCCAGCAGCCAATGGACGGGAGGAGTACCTGAAGCTTTCTTT
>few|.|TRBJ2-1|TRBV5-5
CASSQRSGSGNEQFF
TGTGCCAGCAGCCAGAGGAGCGGCAGCGGGAATGAGCAGTTCTTC
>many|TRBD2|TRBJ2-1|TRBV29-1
CSVDTGGTSGSMNEQFF
TGCAGCGTTGATACAGGTGGGACTAGCGGGAGTATGAATGAGCAGTTCTTC
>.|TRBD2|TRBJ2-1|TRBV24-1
CATKGRDEQFF
TGTGCCACAAAGGGGAGGGATGAGCAGTTCTTC
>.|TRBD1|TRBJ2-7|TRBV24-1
CATSDSGTGAYEQYF
TGTGCCACCAGTGATTCCGGGACAGGGGCCTACGAGCAGTACTTC
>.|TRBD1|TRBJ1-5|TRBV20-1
CSAWDRGGNQPQHF
TGCAGTGCTTGGGACAGGGGCGGCAATCAGCCCCAGCATTTT
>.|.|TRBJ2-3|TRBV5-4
CASSLVVGEGPDTQYF
TGTGCCAGCAGCTTGGTCGTGGGAGAAGGGCCAGATACGCAGTATTTT
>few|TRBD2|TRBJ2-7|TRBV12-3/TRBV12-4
CASSQGLRYEQYF
TGTGCCAGCAGCCAGGGACTACGCTACGAGCAGTACTTC